These 30 T cell receptor beta chains came from one sample sequenced in a study of beta chain features in type 1 diabetes. Overall study results and limits: A moderate, significant TCRB CDR3 shortening appeared in type 1 diabetes across four CD4+ subsets.

The isolated RNA, all of it, was reverse transcribed, so expressed TCRB transcripts were what got sequenced. Generated by immunoSEQ multiplex PCR, the TCRdb table keeps only in-frame clones and is missing some. Among 500,000 to 850,000 clones listed, over 12% were seen once. For these TCRs, the target antigens are not known. The sequenced material came from naive CD4+ T cells from blood. Receptors were obtained from a man younger than 35 with type 1 diabetes.

V gene TRBV18 combines with J gene TRBJ1-4, with D possibly matching TRBD1 (5 bases). This CDR3 comprises 14 residues. Trimming removed 6 bases at V and 8 bases at J, with 16 bases between. Germline lookup yields CDR1 KGHSH and CDR2 LQKENI. The CDR3 loop is CASSPGLQGEKLFF. DNA of the CDR3: TGTGCCAGCTCCCCGGGACTCCAAGGGGAAAAACTGTTTTTT.

This clone occurred a few times. This rearrangement joins TRBV18 to TRBJ1-2; TRBD1 matches at 8 bases. Germline V gene data show CDR1 as KGHSH and CDR2 as LQKENI. Trimming removed 2 bases from V and 3 bases from J; junction bases left unmatched: 5. The CDR3 has 15 residues. This CDR3 is CASSPGQGNHYGYTF. In DNA form, the CDR3 reads TGTGCCAGCTCACCAGGACAGGGTAACCACTATGGCTACACCTTC.

The V call is TRBV2, the J call TRBJ1-1, with D uncertain. Trimming stripped 3 bases from V and 0 bases from J, with 5 bases between. The CDR3 length is 13 residues. Germline CDR1 and CDR2: SNHLY and FYNNEI. Here the CDR3 DNA reads TGTGCCAGCAGTGAGAGGGTGAACACTGAAGCTTTCTTT. This codes for CASSERVNTEAFF.

In the case of this clone: At one of its ends the junction is not consistent with the germline gene, which may arise from a read error. This chain connects TRBV4-3 to TRBJ1-3, with 8 bases matching TRBD1. The CDR3 is 13 amino acids. Germline values: CDR1 LGHNA, CDR2 YSLEER. CDR3 residues: CASSQDPWTGRHF. The CDR3, as DNA: TGCGCCAGCAGCCAAGATCCGTGGACAGGGCGGCATTTT.

Only a few counts were recorded for this clone. The chain employs TRBV5-4 and TRBJ1-4, with no clear D. Trimming took off 2 bases at V and 8 bases at J, with 7 bases between the two ends. CDR3 length: 12 amino acids. CDR1 is SGHNT and CDR2 is YYREEE in the germline V gene (reference sequence). As DNA, the CDR3 is TGTGCCAGCAGCTTTCGGCAAGAAAAACTGTTTTTT. Amino acid sequence: CASSFRQEKLFF.

In this sample, this clone turned up a few times. The chain joins TRBV18 to TRBJ1-1; D is possibly TRBD1 (6 bases). Trimming took off 2 bases at V and 0 bases at J, with 22 bases between the two ends. The germline CDR1 and CDR2 sequences are KGHSH and LQKENI. The CDR3 loop spans 19 amino acids. The CDR3 loop reads CASSPGQIRVAEMNTEAFF. The CDR3 DNA follows: TGTGCCAGCTCACCAGGACAGATTAGAGTCGCCGAAATGAACACTGAAGCTTTCTTT.

This clone was picked up a small number of times. The V call is TRBV6-5, the J call TRBJ2-1; D remains ambiguous. The germline V and J ends were trimmed by 5 bases and 10 bases, with 9 bases remaining between them. In germline, CDR1 is MNHEY, CDR2 SVGAGI. The CDR3 runs 11 residues. CDR3 in amino acids: CASSNSAEQFF. The CDR3 DNA follows: TGTGCCAGCAGTAACAGTGCGGAGCAGTTCTTC.

This clone appeared a few times. V usage is TRBV5-1 and J usage is TRBJ2-7, with 8 bases matching TRBD1. CDR1 and CDR2 from the germline V gene are SGHRS and YFSETQ. The CDR3 spans 15 residues. J was trimmed by 6 bases and V by 4 bases; bases with no gene match: 12. The CDR3 here is CASSANRQGIAEQYF. The DNA for the CDR3 is TGCGCCAGCAGCGCCAATAGACAGGGGATCGCCGAGCAGTACTTC.

The J gene is TRBJ1-1, the V gene TRBV20-1; D not resolved. The CDR3 contains 10 residues. CDR1 and CDR2 (germline): DFQATT, SNEGSKA (reference sequence). CDR3 loop: CSTSRTEAFF. The CDR3 region has the DNA TGCAGCACCTCTAGAACTGAAGCTTTCTTT.

This sequence joins TRBV7-9 and TRBJ2-5; tentative D call: TRBD1 (6 bases). Germline CDR1 SEHNR, CDR2 FQNEAQ (reference sequence). The germline V and J ends were trimmed by 5 bases and 6 bases, with 19 bases remaining between them. The CDR3 is 15 residues long. Here the CDR3 DNA reads TGTGCCAGCAGCCCTCCCGGACAGAGGGGAAAGACCCAGTACTTC. Translating gives CASSPPGQRGKTQYF.

About this clone: The identical CDR3 is also encoded by other nucleotide sequences in the sample. The V call is TRBV28, the J call TRBJ2-3; the match to TRBD2 covers 7 bases. The CDR3 is made up of 13 amino acids. V lost 4 bases, J lost 4 bases, and 2 bases stayed unmatched. CDR1 and CDR2 (germline): MDHEN, SYDVKM. CDR3 DNA sequence: TGTGCCAGCAGTTCGGGGGGTGCAGATACGCAGTATTTT. It codes for CASSSGGADTQYF.

A word on this clone: The junction does not match germline at one end; this may be a read error. V and J are TRBV7-7 and TRBJ2-3, with TRBD2 matching over 11 bases. Germline CDR1 reads SSHAT; CDR2 reads FNYEAQ (reference sequence). There are 17 residues in the CDR3. This CDR3 reads CASSLTIAGGGPDTQYF. The CDR3 DNA sequence: TGTGCTAGCAGCCTCACTATAGCGGGAGGGGGCCCAGATACGCAGTATTTT.

The rearrangement joins TRBV23-1 to TRBJ1-2; D perhaps matches TRBD1 (6 bases). TRBV23-1 is an open reading frame whose function is uncertain. Trimming removed 2 bases at V and 4 bases at J, with 14 bases between. CDR3 length: 15 amino acids. The CDR3 region has the DNA TGCGCCAGCAGTCAACCCCCAGGGGTTTCCTATGGCTACACCTTC. Protein: CASSQPPGVSYGYTF.

This chain links TRBV7-9 with TRBJ2-7; 9 bases fit TRBD2. V dropped 4 bases and J dropped 2; count of bases not matched to a gene: 18. This CDR3 region has 19 residues. The V gene's germline CDR1 is SEHNR and CDR2 FQNEAQ (reference sequence). The CDR3 bases are TGTGCCAGCAGCTCCTCGCTCTGGGGGGTAGCGGGGGATCCCTACGAGCAGTACTTC. Its protein is CASSSSLWGVAGDPYEQYF. The full variable domain, its missing parts supplied by reference TRBV7-9 and TRBJ2-7, is DTGVSQNPRHKITKRGQNVTFRCDPISEHNRLYWYRQTLGQGPEFLTYFQNEAQLEKSRLLSDRFSAERPKGSFSTLEIQRTEQGDSAMYLCASSSSLWGVAGDPYEQYFGPGTRLTVT.

CDR3 amino acids: CASSLQILTTEKLFF. Written as DNA, the CDR3 is TGTGCCAGCAGTTTACAGATACTGACGACAGAAAAACTGTTTTTT. This rearrangement joins TRBV6-1 to TRBJ1-4; D ambiguous. From germline, CDR1 is MNHNS and CDR2 SASEGT. V lost 5 bases and J 8 bases, leaving 18 bases between the germline ends. This CDR3 spans 15 amino acids.

There are a few counts of this clone. The V call is TRBV2, the J call TRBJ2-1, with a tentative D call TRBD2 (6 bases). Trimming took 4 bases from V and 1 from J, leaving 11 bases between them. Germline CDR1 reads SNHLY; CDR2 reads FYNNEI. This CDR3 comprises 15 residues. The CDR3 DNA sequence: TGTGCCAGCAGTGCACGACTAGGGTCCTACAATGAGCAGTTCTTC. The encoded protein is CASSARLGSYNEQFF.

The chain joins TRBV25-1 to TRBJ1-1; no firm D call. V was pared by 6 bases and J by 0 bases, with 2 bases between. Looked up from germline, CDR1 is MGHDK and CDR2 is SYGVNS. CDR3 size: 11 residues. The CDR3 sequence is CASSMNTEAFF. The CDR3 DNA is TGTGCCAGCAGCATGAACACTGAAGCTTTCTTT.

This clone was observed a handful of times. V is TRBV28 and J is TRBJ2-7, with a weak D call TRBD1 (6 bases). There are 15 residues in the CDR3. V was shortened by 5 bases and J by 0 bases, with 14 bases between the two germline ends. CDR1 MDHEN and CDR2 SYDVKM come from the germline V gene. Written as DNA, the CDR3 is TGTGCCAGCAGTGTGGATCAGGGGTACTCCTACGAGCAGTACTTC. As protein: CASSVDQGYSYEQYF.

The chain links TRBV10-3 to TRBJ2-7; a weak D match, TRBD1 (6 bases). Germline V gene data show CDR1 as ENHRY and CDR2 as SYGVKD. The CDR3 runs 13 residues. V lost 11 bases to trimming and J lost 2 bases, with 16 bases between them. The CDR3 loop reads CASNRDTTYEQYF. CDR3 nucleotide sequence: TGTGCCTCTAACAGGGATACGACCTACGAGCAGTACTTC.

This clone was seen a handful of times. This chain connects TRBV9 to TRBJ1-5; D gene unclear. The CDR3 spans 15 residues. V lost 3 bases and J 2 bases, leaving 12 bases between the germline ends. The germline gives CDR1 SGDLS, CDR2 YYNGEE. The CDR3 DNA is TGTGCCAGCAGCGGCTTTCGACCGGGCAATCAGCCCCAGCATTTT. This translates into CASSGFRPGNQPQHF.

The chain has TRBV14 and TRBJ2-1, with TRBD1 matching 8 bases. The CDR3 is 17 residues long. CDR1 is SGHDN and CDR2 is FVKESK in the germline V gene. V was pared by 0 bases and J by 6 bases, with 10 bases of the junction left unmatched. The CDR3, as DNA: TGTGCCAGCAGCCAAGATTATGGGACAGGCGTTGGCAATGAGCAGTTCTTC. Protein: CASSQDYGTGVGNEQFF.

CDR3 residues: CATSRDRGLGTDTQYF. The DNA of the CDR3 is TGTGCCACCAGCAGAGATCGTGGCCTCGGCACAGATACGCAGTATTTT. The genes are TRBV15 and TRBJ2-3; D is ambiguous. The V end lost 0 bases, the J end lost 1 base, and 11 bases lay between the germline ends. Germline CDR1 is LNHNV and CDR2 is YYDKDF (reference sequence). This CDR3 is built from 16 residues.

This clone has only a few counts. V gene TRBV4-3 combines with J gene TRBJ1-6; D remains unclear. Germline V gene sequence: CDR1 LGHNA, CDR2 YSLEER. Trimming removed 3 bases from V and 5 bases from J, with 8 bases in between. There are 14 residues in the CDR3. CDR3 in amino acids: CASSQGSNNSPLHF. CDR3 coding DNA: TGCGCCAGCAGCCAGGGGAGTAATAATTCACCCCTCCACTTT.

This clone was seen a few times. This chain links TRBV13 with TRBJ2-7; D unclear. Germline loops: CDR1 PRHDT, CDR2 FYEKMQ (reference sequence). V lost 1 base and J 7 bases, leaving 5 bases between the germline ends. This CDR3 region has 11 residues. The CDR3 DNA follows: TGTGCCAGCAGCTTAGAGGGAGAGCAGTACTTC. Protein product: CASSLEGEQYF.

V is TRBV27 and J is TRBJ2-6; 9 nucleotides line up with TRBD1. Germline assignment: CDR1 MNHEY and CDR2 SMNVEV (reference sequence). The CDR3 extends over 17 amino acids. V lost 6 bases to trimming and J lost 2 bases; unmatched junction nucleotides: 8. The CDR3 loop is CASSQWRQGAGANVLTF. CDR3 nucleotides: TGTGCCAGCAGCCAATGGAGACAGGGGGCTGGGGCCAACGTCCTGACTTTC. The full variable domain, completed using reference TRBV27 and TRBJ2-6, is EAQVTQNPRYLITVTGKKLTVTCSQNMNHEYMSWYRQDPGLGLRQIYYSMNVEVTDKGDVPEGYKVSRKEKRNFPLILESPSPNQTSLYFCASSQWRQGAGANVLTFGAGSRLTVL.

The genes are TRBV7-9 and TRBJ2-1; a weak D match, TRBD1 (6 bases). Per the germline V gene, CDR1 is SEHNR and CDR2 is FQNEAQ (reference sequence). Trimming pared 5 bases from V and 9 bases from J, leaving 20 bases between. This CDR3 contains 15 residues. This CDR3 reads CASSPHRVQAGEQFF. For the CDR3, the DNA is TGTGCCAGCAGCCCCCACAGGGTTCAGGCGGGTGAGCAGTTCTTC.

This clone turned up a few times. For the CDR3, the DNA is TGTGCCAGCAGCCCTCCCTGGAGGGCCATCACCGGGGAGCTGTTTTTT. Translating it yields CASSPPWRAITGELFF. This chain joins TRBV7-2 and TRBJ2-2; the D gene is possibly TRBD2 (6 bases). Trimming shortened V by 5 bases and J by 4 bases, and 17 bases separated the two germline ends. This CDR3 region has 16 residues. CDR1 and CDR2 (germline): SGHTA, FQGNSA.

The V gene is TRBV5-1, the J gene TRBJ2-3, with D unclear. Trimming left V 0 bases short and J 10 bases short, with 9 bases between. CDR1 SGHRS and CDR2 YFSETQ come from the germline V gene. CDR3 length: 12 amino acids. The CDR3 region is CASSLDQLSQYF. The CDR3 nucleotides are TGCGCCAGCAGCTTGGACCAGTTGTCGCAGTATTTT.

This sequence joins TRBV28 and TRBJ1-2; D ambiguous. The germline V gene has CDR1 MDHEN and CDR2 SYDVKM. Deletions cut 3 bases from V and 8 bases from J, with 10 bases between. The CDR3 consists of 12 residues. This chain's CDR3 is CASSFEGRGYTF. In DNA form, the CDR3 reads TGTGCCAGCAGTTTCGAAGGGAGAGGCTACACCTTC.

This rearrangement joins TRBV29-1 to TRBJ1-1; D is ambiguous. Germline V gives CDR1 SQVTM, CDR2 ANQGSEA. CDR3 size: 10 residues. V was trimmed by 7 bases and J by 8 bases, leaving 11 bases between them. The CDR3 nucleotides read TGCAGCGGATTAGACGTGGAAGCTTTCTTT. Protein sequence: CSGLDVEAFF.